The present T cell receptor beta chain was sequenced within a study of cytomegalovirus exposure and HLA in healthy donors. The PCR made use of 60 Vbeta and 13 Jbeta primers. TCRdb's copy holds only in-frame clones and misses some; the assay was immunoSEQ multiplex PCR. The table lists about 160,000 clones, around nine tenths of them singletons. The germline V gene encodes CDR1 MNHNS and CDR2 SASEGT. CDR3 size: 14 residues. Trimming took 3 bases from V and 1 from J, leaving 10 bases between them. Overall study results and limits: Confirmation was obtained in vitro that a few CMV-associated chains are specific for CMV antigens.

This clone appeared once. Its antigen is as yet unknown. Sequencing used PBMCs. The TCR comes from a woman aged 18-35 years in good health and CMV-seronegative. This chain connects TRBV6-1 to TRBJ2-7, with D perhaps matching TRBD1 (6 bases). The CDR3 sequence: CASSEWTESYEQYF. In DNA, the CDR3 is TGTGCCAGCAGTGAGTGGACAGAATCCTACGAGCAGTACTTC.